The 23 T cell receptor beta chains reported below all come from one sample, sequenced in a study of radiotherapy plus CTLA-4 blockade in lung cancer. Using immunoSEQ multiplex PCR, the repertoire was profiled, and TCRdb retains in-frame clones only, with some absent. Among some 110,000 clones listed, 81% were seen once. Sequences were derived from peripheral blood, sampled from a patient treated with radiotherapy plus ipilimumab. These receptors were collected from a human donor with non-small cell lung cancer that progressed on radiotherapy plus ipilimumab. Some clones in this sample may be carry-over from other donors' samples.

This clone came up a few times. The rearrangement joins TRBV19 to TRBJ1-5; D is ambiguous. Per germline, CDR1 LNHDA and CDR2 SQIVND (reference sequence). CDR3 length: 15 residues. V was clipped by 1 base and J by 0 bases, with 7 bases between them. The CDR3 loop is CASSIVYGSNQPQHF. The CDR3 DNA sequence: TGTGCCAGTAGTATAGTATACGGTAGCAATCAGCCCCAGCATTTT.

The chain has TRBV5-6 and TRBJ1-1; 7 bases are a match to TRBD1. Germline V lookup: CDR1 SGHDT, CDR2 YYEEEE. The CDR3 runs 15 residues. The V segment lost 5 bases and the J segment 1 base; nucleotides outside the gene matches: 8. The DNA for the CDR3 is TGTGCCAGCAGTCGGAGACAGGGAAGGAACACTGAAGCTTTCTTT. Translating gives CASSRRQGRNTEAFF.

Only a few counts were recorded for this clone. The chain employs TRBV9 and TRBJ1-1; 7 nucleotides align to TRBD1. Germline V lookup: CDR1 SGDLS, CDR2 YYNGEE. The CDR3 is made up of 16 amino acids. V shed 4 bases and J 1 base; nucleotides not matched to a gene: 10. The CDR3 spells CASSPWGGGWNTEAFF. The CDR3 region has the DNA TGTGCCAGCAGCCCATGGGGAGGGGGCTGGAACACTGAAGCTTTCTTT.

The chain employs TRBV9 and TRBJ2-7, with TRBD1 as a possible D gene (6 bases). CDR1 and CDR2 from the germline V gene are SGDLS and YYNGEE. V lost 3 bases and J 3 bases, leaving 13 bases between the germline ends. The CDR3 contains 14 residues. The CDR3 nucleotides are TGTGCCAGCAGCGAGGGATCACAGGGCTACGAGCAGTACTTC. This codes for CASSEGSQGYEQYF.

V usage is TRBV28 and J usage is TRBJ2-3, with 11 bases aligning to TRBD2. The ends lost 3 bases at V and 4 bases at J; junction bases unmatched: 3. The CDR3 runs 15 residues. CDR1 and CDR2 from the germline V gene are MDHEN and SYDVKM. CDR3 nucleotide sequence: TGTGCCAGCAGTTTTACGGGACTAGCGGCAGATACGCAGTATTTT. Translated: CASSFTGLAADTQYF.

This clone has only one observation. The rearrangement joins TRBV4-3 to TRBJ2-4; weak D call: TRBD1 (6 bases). The CDR3 is 17 residues long. Germline CDR1 and CDR2: LGHNA and YSLEER. The V and J ends lost 3 bases and 0 bases respectively, with 15 bases between them. CDR3 loop: CASSQVLGGIAKNIQYF. In DNA form, the CDR3 reads TGCGCCAGCAGCCAGGTTTTAGGGGGAATAGCCAAAAACATTCAGTACTTC.

This rearrangement joins TRBV6-5 to TRBJ1-1; D gene ambiguous. There are 14 residues in the CDR3. CDR1 is MNHEY and CDR2 is SVGAGI in the germline V gene. Between the trimmed V and J ends, which lost 5 bases and 1 base, there was a span of 11 bases. The CDR3 protein is CASSEQASNTEAFF. The CDR3 DNA follows: TGTGCCAGCAGTGAGCAGGCCTCGAACACTGAAGCTTTCTTT.

The chain carries TRBV6-5 and TRBJ2-5; the D gene is possibly TRBD1 (7 bases). The CDR3 loop spans 14 amino acids. Germline CDR1 and CDR2: MNHEY and SVGAGI. The V gene lost 0 bases and the J gene lost 6 bases, with 11 bases spanning the gap. The DNA of the CDR3 is TGTGCCAGCAGTTACTCACAGGGGAGGAAGACCCAGTACTTC. As protein: CASSYSQGRKTQYF.

The chain employs TRBV4-3 and TRBJ2-2; D remains unclear. Between the trimmed V and J ends, which lost 8 bases and 5 bases, there was a span of 15 bases. The CDR3 runs to 14 residues. Germline CDR1 reads LGHNA; CDR2 reads YSLEER. The chain's CDR3 is CASRPLLRTGELFF. The DNA of the CDR3 is TGCGCCAGCCGGCCCCTACTACGGACCGGGGAGCTGTTTTTT.

The J gene is TRBJ2-7, the V gene TRBV4-2; D is unclear. The CDR3 loop spans 15 amino acids. CDR1 and CDR2 (germline): LGHNA, YNFKEQ. V shed 1 base and J shed 4 bases, with 14 bases lying between them. CDR3 amino acids: CASSQGPGVLYEQYF. DNA of the CDR3: TGTGCCAGCAGCCAAGGCCCGGGTGTGCTTTACGAGCAGTACTTC.

This clone was found a few times. The V and J genes are TRBV10-2 and TRBJ1-1; tentative D call: TRBD1 (5 bases). Germline CDR1 and CDR2: WSHSY and SAAADI. The CDR3 has 16 amino acids. Trimming removed 2 bases at V and 4 bases at J, with 17 bases between. The CDR3 DNA is TGCGCCAGCAGTGAGACTTACGGGACTTGGGGCACTGAAGCTTTCTTT. Translating it yields CASSETYGTWGTEAFF.

The gene calls are TRBV14 and TRBJ2-3; 7 bases agree with TRBD1. Germline V gene lookup returns CDR1 SGHDN and CDR2 FVKESK. The CDR3 has 17 residues. V dropped 2 bases and J dropped 0; count of bases not matched to a gene: 8. CDR3 sequence reads: CASSQWTGQTSTDTQYF. The CDR3 region has the DNA TGTGCCAGCAGCCAATGGACAGGTCAGACTAGCACAGATACGCAGTATTTT.

V gene TRBV6-6 combines with J gene TRBJ1-1; tentative D call: TRBD1 (5 bases). CDR3 size: 16 residues. Germline assignment: CDR1 MNHNY and CDR2 SVGAGI (reference sequence). Trimming removed 5 bases at V and 1 base at J, with 17 bases between. CDR3 residues: CASSQEQDSRNTEAFF. The CDR3 nucleotides are TGTGCCAGCAGTCAAGAACAGGACTCCCGGAACACTGAAGCTTTCTTT.

This clone appeared a single time. Here the CDR3 reads CASTLGGLSTDTQYF. In nucleotides, the CDR3 is TGTGCCAGCACCCTGGGGGGACTGAGCACAGATACGCAGTATTTT. The chain recombines TRBV5-4 with TRBJ2-3, with D tentatively TRBD2 (6 bases). Between the trimmed V and J ends, which lost 6 bases and 0 bases, there was a span of 14 bases. The CDR3 spans 15 residues. The germline gives CDR1 SGHNT, CDR2 YYREEE (reference sequence).

The sample holds a few counts of this clone. This chain joins TRBV7-9 and TRBJ2-6; D call uncertain. The germline CDR1 and CDR2 sequences are SEHNR and FQNEAQ (reference sequence). The CDR3 spans 15 residues. V was clipped by 4 bases and J by 4 bases, with 11 bases between them. The CDR3 protein is CASSSRSTGANVLTF. In DNA form, the CDR3 reads TGTGCCAGCAGCTCGAGAAGTACCGGGGCCAACGTCCTGACTTTC.

J is TRBJ1-2 and V is TRBV4-1; D uncertain. Germline CDR1 MGHRA, CDR2 YSYEKL. This CDR3 has 20 amino acids. V shed 0 bases and J shed 0 bases, with 23 bases lying between them. The CDR3: CASSQDSPGSLPNTNYGYTF. Written as DNA, the CDR3 is TGCGCCAGCAGCCAAGATTCCCCCGGGAGTCTACCAAATACTAACTATGGCTACACCTTC.

This clone was observed a handful of times. The sample holds other DNA sequences that translate to the same CDR3. This chain's CDR3 is CASSPDRNYGYTF. The CDR3 nucleotides read TGTGCCAGCAGCCCGGACAGGAACTATGGCTACACCTTC. V is TRBV7-3 and J is TRBJ1-2, with 7 bases lining up with TRBD1. Trimming took 5 bases from V and 2 from J; bases not matched to a gene: 2. CDR3 length: 13 residues. Germline V CDR1 and CDR2: SGHTA, FQGTGA.

This clone showed up just a few times. This sequence joins TRBV7-9 and TRBJ2-7, with D perhaps TRBD1 (6 bases). Germline V gene lookup returns CDR1 SEHNR and CDR2 FQNEAQ (reference sequence). CDR3 length: 14 amino acids. Trimming removed 0 bases at V and 6 bases at J, with 12 bases between. As DNA, the CDR3 is TGTGCCAGCAGCTTAGCTGCTACAGGGCGCGAGCAGTACTTC. Its translation is CASSLAATGREQYF.

For the CDR3, the DNA is TGTGCCAGCAGTCCGGGACAGTCCTACGAGCAGTACTTC. Its protein product is CASSPGQSYEQYF. The genes are TRBV25-1 and TRBJ2-7, with 7 bases fitting TRBD1. V was pared by 5 bases and J by 1 base, with 2 bases of the junction left unmatched. CDR1 is MGHDK, CDR2 SYGVNS, per germline. The CDR3 is 13 amino acids.

This chain uses TRBV6-1 with TRBJ2-5, with no clear D. The J call is in doubt because the DNA end fits TRBJ2-7 better. This CDR3 spans 13 amino acids. The germline gives CDR1 MNHNS, CDR2 SASEGT. Here the CDR3 reads CASSEAWSYEQYF. The CDR3 DNA is TGTGCCAGCAGTGAAGCCTGGAGCTACGAGCAGTACTTC.

The chain recombines TRBV19 with TRBJ2-7; 10 bases line up with TRBD1. The germline V gene encodes CDR1 LNHDA and CDR2 SQIVND (reference sequence). Trimming removed 3 bases from V and 1 base from J; junction bases left unmatched: 3. The CDR3 sequence is 15 residues long. CDR3 nucleotide sequence: TGTGCCAGTAGTATTCGGACAGGGGGTTCCTACGAGCAGTACTTC. Protein product: CASSIRTGGSYEQYF.

V usage is TRBV2 and J usage is TRBJ2-1; D unresolved. The germline gives CDR1 SNHLY, CDR2 FYNNEI. This CDR3 region has 14 residues. Trimming removed 7 bases at V and 0 bases at J, with 10 bases between. The CDR3 sequence is CASTETTSYNEQFF. DNA for the CDR3: TGTGCCAGCACGGAGACAACCTCCTACAATGAGCAGTTCTTC.

The V and J genes are TRBV6-5 and TRBJ2-7; the D is unclear. This CDR3 is built from 15 residues. Germline-derived CDR1 and CDR2 are MNHEY and SVGAGI. V was cut by 0 bases and J by 2 bases, with 11 bases left in between. CDR3 region: CASSYSRVKTYEQYF. For the CDR3, the DNA is TGTGCCAGCAGTTACTCCAGAGTCAAGACCTACGAGCAGTACTTC.